The 9 T cell receptor beta chains in this list originate from one sample, sequenced in a study of blood T cell repertoires in COVID-19. Clones were read by immunoSEQ multiplex PCR, and TCRdb kept only the in-frame ones, dropping some. The top ten clones hold 15% to 20% of a sample with approximately 120,000 clones, approximately 82% of them seen once. Input material: peripheral blood. These receptors originate from a woman aged 60-75 years with acute or convalescent COVID-19.

The chain couples TRBV7-6 to TRBJ2-1, with D possibly TRBD1 on 5 matching bases. V was trimmed by 4 bases and J by 0 bases, leaving 10 bases between them. CDR1 is SGHVS and CDR2 is FNYEAQ in the germline V gene. The CDR3 totals 15 residues. The CDR3 spells CASSWGPSSYNEQFF. CDR3 bases: TGTGCCAGCAGCTGGGGCCCGAGCTCCTACAATGAGCAGTTCTTC.

J is TRBJ1-2 and V is TRBV12-5, with D perhaps matching TRBD1 (5 bases). V was shortened by 6 bases and J by 6 bases, with 20 bases between the two germline ends. The length of the CDR3 is 15 residues. Per germline, CDR1 LGHNT and CDR2 FRNRAP. The CDR3 region is CASGRSGGVGDGYTF. The CDR3 DNA is TGTGCTAGTGGCCGCTCCGGGGGGGTTGGGGATGGCTACACCTTC. Variable domain in full (rest from reference TRBV12-5 and TRBJ1-2): DARVTQTPRHKVTEMGQEVTMRCQPILGHNTVFWYRQTMMQGLELLAYFRNRAPLDDSGMPKDRFSAEMPDATLATLKIQPSEPRDSAVYFCASGRSGGVGDGYTFGSGTRLTVV.

This rearrangement joins TRBV28 to TRBJ1-2, with D perhaps TRBD1 (5 bases). Germline V gene data show CDR1 as MDHEN and CDR2 as SYDVKM. CDR3 size: 13 residues. V was cut by 6 bases and J by 2 bases, with 10 bases left in between. The CDR3 reads CASRVDRNYGYTF. The CDR3 DNA is TGTGCCAGCAGGGTAGACAGAAACTATGGCTACACCTTC.

The rearrangement joins TRBV2 to TRBJ2-3, with 9 bases that match TRBD2. This CDR3 comprises 16 residues. The germline CDR1 and CDR2 sequences are SNHLY and FYNNEI. J was trimmed by 2 bases and V by 6 bases; bases with no gene match: 9. The CDR3: CASRDAERGDTDTQYF. The CDR3 bases are TGTGCCAGCAGGGACGCCGAGCGGGGGGACACAGATACGCAGTATTTT.

The chain couples TRBV28 to TRBJ1-5; 10 nucleotides agree with TRBD1. V lost 8 bases and J lost 15; bases outside the gene matches: 10. This CDR3 comprises 12 residues. Germline loops: CDR1 MDHEN, CDR2 SYDVKM. CDR3 in DNA: TGTGCCAGCTCGGCGGGACAGGGGAGATGGCATTTT. It codes for CASSAGQGRWHF.

The J gene is TRBJ1-6, the V gene TRBV19, with D perhaps matching TRBD1 (5 bases). V lost 4 bases and J lost 7, with 11 bases in between. The CDR3 has 14 residues. Looked up from germline, CDR1 is LNHDA and CDR2 is SQIVND (reference sequence). CDR3 sequence (DNA): TGTGCCAGTAGTAGCGGGACGGAAAATTCACCCCTCCACTTT. It translates to CASSSGTENSPLHF.

Only a few counts were recorded for this clone. The rearrangement links TRBV3-1 (or the pseudogene TRBV3-2) to TRBJ2-1, with D tentatively TRBD1 (6 bases). V was cut by 1 base and J by 15 bases, with 13 bases left in between. The germline V gene encodes CDR1 LGHDT and CDR2 YNNKEL (reference sequence). This CDR3 contains 12 residues. CDR3 in DNA: TGTGCCAGCAGCCAAGGTATGGACAGCCCGTTCTTC. It codes for CASSQGMDSPFF.

This clone occurred once. The chain joins TRBV18 to TRBJ1-4, with D possibly matching TRBD1 (5 bases). The V gene lost 3 bases and the J gene lost 3 bases, with 17 bases spanning the gap. The CDR3 sequence is 17 residues long. In germline, CDR1 is KGHSH, CDR2 LQKENI. The CDR3 protein is CASSPYHRGGANEKLFF. The CDR3 coding sequence is TGTGCCAGCTCACCCTATCACCGGGGGGGGGCTAATGAAAAACTGTTTTTT.

This sequence joins TRBV9 and TRBJ1-2; maybe TRBD1 (6 bases). Germline CDR1 SGDLS, CDR2 YYNGEE. This CDR3 contains 16 residues. Trimming shortened V by 4 bases and J by 4 bases, and 20 bases separated the two germline ends. The CDR3 reads CASSTPAGEGIYGYTF. The CDR3 bases are TGTGCCAGCAGCACACCCGCAGGGGAGGGAATCTATGGCTACACCTTC.